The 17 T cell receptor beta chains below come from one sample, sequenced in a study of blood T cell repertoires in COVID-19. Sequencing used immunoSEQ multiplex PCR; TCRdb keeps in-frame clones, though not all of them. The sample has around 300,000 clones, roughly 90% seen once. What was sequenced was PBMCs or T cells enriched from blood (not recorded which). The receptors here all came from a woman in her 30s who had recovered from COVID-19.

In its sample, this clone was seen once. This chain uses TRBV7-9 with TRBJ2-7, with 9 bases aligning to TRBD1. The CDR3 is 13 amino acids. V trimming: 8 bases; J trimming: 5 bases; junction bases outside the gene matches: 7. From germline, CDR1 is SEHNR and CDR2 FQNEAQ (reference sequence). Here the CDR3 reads CASGGTGRHEQYF. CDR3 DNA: TGTGCCAGCGGAGGGACAGGGCGGCACGAGCAGTACTTC.

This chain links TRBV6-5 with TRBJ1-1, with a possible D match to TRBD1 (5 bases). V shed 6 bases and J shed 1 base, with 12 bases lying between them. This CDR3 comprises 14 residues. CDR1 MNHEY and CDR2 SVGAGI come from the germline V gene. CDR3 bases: TGTGCCAGCAGCTTCTTTACAGGGAACACTGAAGCTTTCTTT. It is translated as CASSFFTGNTEAFF.

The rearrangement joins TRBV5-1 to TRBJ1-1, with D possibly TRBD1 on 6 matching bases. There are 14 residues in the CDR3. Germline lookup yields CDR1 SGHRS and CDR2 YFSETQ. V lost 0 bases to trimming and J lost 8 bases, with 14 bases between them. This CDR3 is CASSLGRGGTEAFF. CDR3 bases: TGCGCCAGCAGCTTGGGCCGGGGAGGGACAGAAGCTTTCTTT.

DNA for the CDR3: TGTGCCAGCAAGCGCGGGATTCCTAACTATGGCTACACCTTC. Amino acids: CASKRGIPNYGYTF. The genes are TRBV2 and TRBJ1-2; D unresolved. There are 14 residues in the CDR3. V lost 7 bases and J lost 0, with 12 bases in between. From germline, CDR1 is SNHLY and CDR2 FYNNEI.

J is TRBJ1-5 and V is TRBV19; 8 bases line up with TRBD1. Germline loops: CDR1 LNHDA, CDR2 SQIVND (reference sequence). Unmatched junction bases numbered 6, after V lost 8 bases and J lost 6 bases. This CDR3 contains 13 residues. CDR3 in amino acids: CASGRGLAQPQHF. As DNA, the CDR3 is TGTGCCAGTGGCAGGGGGCTCGCTCAGCCCCAGCATTTT.

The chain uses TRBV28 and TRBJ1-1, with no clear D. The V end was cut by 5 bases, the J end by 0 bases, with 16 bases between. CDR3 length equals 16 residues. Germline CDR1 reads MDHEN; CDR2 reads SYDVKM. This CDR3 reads CASSGTDLPMNTEAFF. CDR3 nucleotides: TGTGCCAGCAGTGGCACAGACCTACCTATGAACACTGAAGCTTTCTTT.

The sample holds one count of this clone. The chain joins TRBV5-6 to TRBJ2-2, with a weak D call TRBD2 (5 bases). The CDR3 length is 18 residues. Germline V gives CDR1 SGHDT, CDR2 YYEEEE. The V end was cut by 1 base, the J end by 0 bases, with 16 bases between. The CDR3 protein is CASSLIRVGRSNTGELFF. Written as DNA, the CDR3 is TGTGCCAGCAGCTTGATCCGGGTGGGGAGATCGAACACCGGGGAGCTGTTTTTT. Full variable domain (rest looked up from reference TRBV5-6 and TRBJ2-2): DAGVTQSPTHLIKTRGQQVTLRCSPKSGHDTVSWYQQALGQGPQFIFQYYEEEERQRGNFPDRFSGHQFPNYSSELNVNALLLGDSALYLCASSLIRVGRSNTGELFFGEGSRLTVL.

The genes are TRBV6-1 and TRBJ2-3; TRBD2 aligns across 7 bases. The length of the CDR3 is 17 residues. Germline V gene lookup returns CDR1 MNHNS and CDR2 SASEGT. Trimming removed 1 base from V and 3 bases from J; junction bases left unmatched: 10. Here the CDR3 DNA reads TGTGCCAGCAGTGAAGGGGCAGGGAGGGTATGGACAGATACGCAGTATTTT. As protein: CASSEGAGRVWTDTQYF.

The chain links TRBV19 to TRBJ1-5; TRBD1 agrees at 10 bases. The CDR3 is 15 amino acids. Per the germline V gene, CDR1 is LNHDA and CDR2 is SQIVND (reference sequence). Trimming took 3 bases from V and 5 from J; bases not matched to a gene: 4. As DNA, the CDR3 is TGTGCCAGTAGTATCCTCGGGACAGGGGATCAGCCCCAGCATTTT. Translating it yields CASSILGTGDQPQHF.

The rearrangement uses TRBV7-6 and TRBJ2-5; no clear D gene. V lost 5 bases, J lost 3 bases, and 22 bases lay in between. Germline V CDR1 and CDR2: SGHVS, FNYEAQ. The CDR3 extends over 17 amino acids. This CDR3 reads CASSNLRTHATKETQYF. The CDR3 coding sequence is TGTGCCAGCAGCAACTTAAGAACCCACGCGACAAAAGAGACCCAGTACTTC.

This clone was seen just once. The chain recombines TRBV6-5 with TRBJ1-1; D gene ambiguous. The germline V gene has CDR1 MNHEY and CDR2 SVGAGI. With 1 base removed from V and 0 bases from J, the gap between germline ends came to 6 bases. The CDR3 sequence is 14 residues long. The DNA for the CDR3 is TGTGCCAGCAGTTACTTAGGAGTGAACACTGAAGCTTTCTTT. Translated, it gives CASSYLGVNTEAFF.

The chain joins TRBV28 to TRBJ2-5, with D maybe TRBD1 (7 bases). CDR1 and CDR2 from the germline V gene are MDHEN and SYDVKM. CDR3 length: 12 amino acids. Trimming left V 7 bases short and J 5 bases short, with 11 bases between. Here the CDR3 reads CASTTGRETQYF. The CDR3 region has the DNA TGTGCCAGCACGACAGGGAGGGAGACCCAGTACTTC. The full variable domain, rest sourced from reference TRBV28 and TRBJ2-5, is DVKVTQSSRYLVKRTGEKVFLECVQDMDHENMFWYRQDPGLGLRLIYFSYDVKMKEKGDIPEGYSVSREKKERFSLILESASTNQTSMYLCASTTGRETQYFGPGTRLLVL.

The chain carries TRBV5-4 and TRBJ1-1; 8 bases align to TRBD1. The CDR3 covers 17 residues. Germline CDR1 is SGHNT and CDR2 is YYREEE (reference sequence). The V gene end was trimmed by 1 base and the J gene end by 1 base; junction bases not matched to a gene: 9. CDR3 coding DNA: TGTGCCAGCAGCTTGAAGTCCACAGGGGGAGCGAACACTGAAGCTTTCTTT. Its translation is CASSLKSTGGANTEAFF.

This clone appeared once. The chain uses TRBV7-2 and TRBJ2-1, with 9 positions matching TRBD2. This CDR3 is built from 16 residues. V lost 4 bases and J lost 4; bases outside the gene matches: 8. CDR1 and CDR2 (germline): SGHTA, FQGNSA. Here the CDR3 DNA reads TGTGCCAGCAGCTCATTAGCGGGGGCCCTTTACAATGAGCAGTTCTTC. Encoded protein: CASSSLAGALYNEQFF.

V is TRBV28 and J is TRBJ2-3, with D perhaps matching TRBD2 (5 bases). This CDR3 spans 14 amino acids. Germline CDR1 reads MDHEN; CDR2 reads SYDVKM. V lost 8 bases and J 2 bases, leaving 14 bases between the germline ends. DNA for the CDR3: TGTGCCAGCGGAAGAGGGCAGAACACAGATACGCAGTATTTT. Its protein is CASGRGQNTDTQYF.

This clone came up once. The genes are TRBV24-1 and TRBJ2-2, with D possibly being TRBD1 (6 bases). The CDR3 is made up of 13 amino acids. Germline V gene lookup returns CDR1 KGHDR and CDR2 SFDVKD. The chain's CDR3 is CASTGRNTGELFF. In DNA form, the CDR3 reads TGTGCATCAACAGGGAGGAACACCGGGGAGCTGTTTTTT.

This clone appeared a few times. CDR3 in DNA: TGTGCCAGCAGTTTAGGATTAGTTGGCTACACCTTC. Its translation: CASSLGLVGYTF. The J gene is TRBJ1-2, the V gene TRBV12-3 or TRBV12-4; D is undetermined. The CDR3 is 12 amino acids. V lost 1 base, J lost 7 bases, and 7 bases lay in between.